This T cell receptor (beta chain) appears in the sequencing data of a study of blood T cell repertoires in COVID-19. Study at large: The United States, Italy and Spain supplied acute and convalescent COVID-19 samples. PBMCs, B-cell-depleted T cells, or T cells were the source of the cDNA or gDNA that made up the material.

Original processing methods: Amplified reference gene primers provided the basis for estimating nucleated cell counts. The repertoire was sequenced with immunoSEQ multiplex PCR; TCRdb's copy has only in-frame clones and lacks some. That table is the source of V, J and clone size, and D and trimming were worked out from the DNA. The sample includes hundreds of thousands of clones, 85% to 90% of them seen just once. The Seattle patients, enrolled during active infection, were followed longitudinally. The CDR3 covers 14 residues. V was clipped by 0 bases and J by 3 bases, with 9 bases between them. From germline, CDR1 is SGHRS and CDR2 YFSETQ.

Sequenced sample: peripheral blood. The clonotype originates from a woman aged 50 to 65 with COVID-19, enrolled during active disease. V gene TRBV5-1 combines with J gene TRBJ1-1; D perhaps matches TRBD1 (5 bases). This CDR3 is CASSLEGRDTEAFF. Here the CDR3 DNA reads TGCGCCAGCAGCTTGGAGGGCAGGGACACTGAAGCTTTCTTT.